A selection of T cell receptor beta chains follows, all from one sample in a study of OX40 agonist ivuxolimab in advanced cancers. Using immunoSEQ multiplex PCR, the repertoire was profiled, and TCRdb retains in-frame clones only, with some absent. The data hold around 95,000 clones, with about nine tenths observed a single time. Source: CD4+ or CD8+ T cells sorted from blood, taken in a trial of the OX40 agonist ivuxolimab. These receptors came from an adult with an advanced solid tumor such as melanoma, head and neck, liver or kidney cancer. The conserved cysteine and the conserved F or W are not part of the CDR3 here. D genes are given only for firm matches. Clone size, where shown, is once, few, many, or a class for clones that have expanded.

TRBJ2-5 12 TRBD1 - TRBV19 ASSWAGGGETQY
TRBJ2-1 14 TRBD1 - TRBV10-1 ASSAGRTGGADEQF
TRBJ2-1 13 TRBD2 - TRBV5-6 ASSRKLLAEPEQF
TRBJ1-1 12 - - TRBV28 ASSFGPRNTEAF
TRBJ2-7 11 - - TRBV10-2 ASRAAQNYEQY
TRBJ1-1 14 TRBD1 - TRBV5-1 ASRRETGPRNTEAF
TRBJ2-6 10 - - TRBV30 AWGAGANVLT
TRBJ2-1 11 TRBD2 - TRBV29-1 SVRSGAYNEQF
TRBJ2-7 10 TRBD1 once TRBV2 ASLTGSNEQY
TRBJ2-1 12 - - TRBV11-2 ASSPTVPSREQF
TRBJ1-1 9 - once TRBV10-3 AISGTHEAF
TRBJ2-6 17 TRBD1 - TRBV7-9 ASSPPGQGLHSGANVLT
TRBJ2-3 13 - once TRBV14 ASSQVSFGTDTQY
TRBJ1-1 13 - - TRBV2 ASSDLGGPYTEAF
TRBJ2-5 11 - - TRBV6-5 ASRSTGQETQY
TRBJ2-2 10 - - TRBV30 AWSQGTGELF
TRBJ1-4 14 - - TRBV7-8 ASSLALGGTNEKLF
TRBJ2-7 12 - - TRBV11-1 ASSPRLVAYEQY
TRBJ2-2 13 - - TRBV2 ASRSRTEYTGELF
TRBJ2-3 12 - - TRBV11-3 ASSMGLSTDTQY
TRBJ2-7 11 - - TRBV6-1 ASSATSSYEQY
TRBJ2-3 14 TRBD2 - TRBV30 AWGPPSGRATDTQY
TRBJ2-2 15 - - TRBV19 ASTTRRSPANTGELF
TRBJ1-5 13 TRBD1 - TRBV28 ASSPGQGRHQPQH
TRBJ2-1 15 TRBD1 - TRBV5-6 ASTPGQGAISYNEQF
TRBJ1-1 9 - - TRBV2 ASSPKAEAF
TRBJ2-2 13 - - TRBV30 AWSAGTVNTGELF
TRBJ2-1 13 - - TRBV12-5 ASGLVLGGYNEQF
TRBJ2-7 11 - few TRBV4-1 ASSQLDPPEQY
TRBJ1-4 13 TRBD1 - TRBV7-9 ASSLLTGSNEKLF
TRBJ1-2 11 - - TRBV25-1 ASSGGLRYGYT
TRBJ2-1 15 TRBD1 - TRBV7-6 ASSLVSGGRTYNEQF
TRBJ2-7 11 TRBD2 - TRBV6-5 ASSASGTYEQY
TRBJ1-5 15 - - TRBV19 ASSIPADATSNQPQH
TRBJ1-5 13 - - TRBV7-2 ASSLDVGGNQPQH
TRBJ1-1 9 - few TRBV19 ASNLNTEAF
TRBJ1-1 12 - - TRBV5-1 ASSLVEVATEAF
TRBJ2-7 13 - - TRBV7-2 ASSNSGQGSYEQY
TRBJ2-5 10 - - TRBV9 ASSAFRGAQY
TRBJ1-4 12 - - TRBV9 ASSALGTGEKLF
TRBJ2-5 13 - - TRBV7-8 ASSLKGGVQETQY
TRBJ1-5 13 - few TRBV6-1 ASSDLGHSNQPQH
TRBJ2-7 12 TRBD1 - TRBV5-1 ASSLTGGGYEQY
TRBJ2-5 14 TRBD2 - TRBV5-1 ASSLSPSGIQETQY
TRBJ2-3 13 TRBD1 - TRBV19 ASSIGDRPTDTQY
TRBJ1-1 13 - - TRBV5-1 ASSLRSNIGAEAF
TRBJ2-2 11 - - TRBV25-1 ASRTANTGELF
TRBJ1-1 9 - - TRBV2 ASFRNTEAF
TRBJ1-1 12 - - TRBV5-1 ASSLDRGNTEAF